Listed here are 32 T cell receptor beta chains from one sample, sequenced in a study of graft-versus-host responses after intestinal transplantation. Profiling relied on immunoSEQ multiplex PCR, and the TCRdb table lists in-frame clones only, not all of them. The table records some 120,000 clones, 75% to 95% of them present only once. These TCRs are of unknown antigen specificity. Sequencing was performed on unstimulated CD4+ T cells sorted from spleen or lymph node cells, taken before intestinal transplant. The origin of the receptors is a human donor who received an intestinal transplant.

This chain's CDR3 is CASSQTPPGDSYNSPLHF. CDR3 sequence (DNA): TGCGCCAGCAGCCAAACACCACCAGGGGACTCCTATAATTCACCCCTCCACTTT. The chain employs TRBV4-1 and TRBJ1-6, with TRBD1 as a possible D gene (6 bases). Trimming stripped 2 bases from V and 0 bases from J, with 14 bases between. The V gene's germline CDR1 is MGHRA and CDR2 YSYEKL. The CDR3 totals 18 residues.

This chain links TRBV28 with TRBJ2-3; 8 bases are shared with TRBD1. Trimming removed 4 bases from V and 5 bases from J; junction bases left unmatched: 5. CDR3 length equals 14 residues. Germline CDR1 MDHEN, CDR2 SYDVKM. The CDR3 region has the DNA TGTGCCAGCAGTTCAGACAGGGGCGGAGATACGCAGTATTTT. This codes for CASSSDRGGDTQYF.

The rearrangement joins TRBV11-2 to TRBJ2-2, with 12 bases fitting TRBD2. This CDR3 is 14 amino acids long. V lost 4 bases to trimming and J lost 6 bases; unmatched junction nucleotides: 0. Germline CDR1 and CDR2: SGHAT and FQNNGV. Here the CDR3 DNA reads TGTGCCAGCAGCTCTAGCGGGAGGGCCGGGGAGCTGTTTTTT. Translation gives CASSSSGRAGELFF.

This chain links TRBV30 with TRBJ2-3, with TRBD1 as a possible D gene (6 bases). Germline V gene lookup returns CDR1 GTSNPN and CDR2 SVGIG (reference sequence). V lost 2 bases to trimming and J lost 7 bases, with 10 bases between them. The CDR3 totals 12 residues. The DNA of the CDR3 is TGTGCCTGGAGTTCAGGGGACAATACGCAGTATTTT. Protein sequence: CAWSSGDNTQYF.

The J gene is TRBJ2-7, the V gene TRBV7-6, with TRBD1 as a possible D gene (5 bases). Germline values: CDR1 SGHVS, CDR2 FNYEAQ. CDR3 length equals 15 residues. With 1 base removed from V and 2 bases from J, the gap between germline ends came to 12 bases. The CDR3 nucleotides read TGTGCCAGCAGCTTAGAATTTGCGACAGCCTACGAGCAGTACTTC. This translates into CASSLEFATAYEQYF.

The J gene is TRBJ2-1, the V gene TRBV7-2; 7 bases map to TRBD1. Germline CDR1 is SGHTA and CDR2 is FQGNSA. The CDR3 spans 12 residues. V gave up 5 bases and J gave up 14 bases; unmatched junction bases: 9. In DNA form, the CDR3 reads TGTGCCAGCAGCCTAACGCGTACAGGGGAGTTCTTC. This encodes CASSLTRTGEFF.

This chain links TRBV2 with TRBJ1-5; weak D call: TRBD1 (6 bases). CDR3 size: 14 residues. Germline V gene lookup returns CDR1 SNHLY and CDR2 FYNNEI. The V end lost 7 bases, the J end lost 1 base, and 11 bases lay between the germline ends. The CDR3 DNA reads TGTGCCAGCAAAAGGACAGTGAGCAATCAGCCCCAGCATTTT. Protein sequence: CASKRTVSNQPQHF.

This sequence joins TRBV5-1 and TRBJ1-2; possible D gene TRBD1, 5 bases. CDR1 is SGHRS and CDR2 is YFSETQ in the germline V gene. V was pared by 4 bases and J by 4 bases, with 11 bases between. The CDR3 has 13 residues. The CDR3 DNA follows: TGCGCCAGCAGCCCAGGACACACCTATGGCTACACCTTC. Its translation: CASSPGHTYGYTF.

The chain combines TRBV10-3 with TRBJ2-7, with a weak D call TRBD1 (6 bases). CDR3 length: 15 amino acids. The V end lost 6 bases, the J end lost 2 bases, and 17 bases lay between the germline ends. Germline loops: CDR1 ENHRY, CDR2 SYGVKD. The CDR3 region has the DNA TGTGCCATCAGGCCTACAGGGTCGAGGGCCTACGAGCAGTACTTC. Encoded protein: CAIRPTGSRAYEQYF.

V and J are TRBV5-6 and TRBJ2-1; 10 nucleotides align to TRBD2. The V gene end was trimmed by 2 bases and the J gene end by 7 bases; junction bases not matched to a gene: 3. CDR3 length: 14 residues. Germline-derived CDR1 and CDR2 are SGHDT and YYEEEE. CDR3 loop: CASSLTLAGNEQFF. The CDR3, as DNA: TGTGCCAGCAGCTTAACACTAGCGGGGAATGAGCAGTTCTTC.

The chain combines TRBV18 with TRBJ2-1; 8 nucleotides match TRBD2. V was pared by 6 bases and J by 4 bases, with 5 bases of the junction left unmatched. CDR1 KGHSH and CDR2 LQKENI come from the germline V gene. CDR3 length: 14 residues. The CDR3 here is CASSLAGTYNEQFF. CDR3 nucleotide sequence: TGTGCCAGCTCCCTAGCGGGCACTTACAATGAGCAGTTCTTC.

The chain couples TRBV7-2 to TRBJ2-5; D unresolved. The CDR3 consists of 13 residues. In germline, CDR1 is SGHTA, CDR2 FQGNSA. The germline V and J ends were trimmed by 0 bases and 4 bases, with 6 bases remaining between them. The CDR3 here is CASSLAHGETQYF. CDR3 nucleotides: TGTGCCAGCAGCTTAGCGCACGGAGAGACCCAGTACTTC.

This clone has a handful of counts. This chain uses TRBV6-6 with TRBJ1-2, with 8 bases aligning to TRBD1. V trimming: 2 bases; J trimming: 4 bases; junction bases outside the gene matches: 0. The CDR3 has 13 amino acids. Germline assignment: CDR1 MNHNY and CDR2 SVGAGI (reference sequence). The CDR3 loop is CASSYTGGYGYTF. CDR3 DNA: TGTGCCAGCAGTTACACAGGGGGCTATGGCTACACCTTC.

V is TRBV6-6 and J is TRBJ2-1; tentative D call: TRBD1 (6 bases). V shed 4 bases and J shed 4 bases, with 14 bases lying between them. CDR1 MNHNY and CDR2 SVGAGI come from the germline V gene (reference sequence). The CDR3 has 15 amino acids. CDR3 sequence reads: CASSFTGYGYNEQFF. Here the CDR3 DNA reads TGTGCCAGCAGTTTCACAGGGTACGGGTACAATGAGCAGTTCTTC.

The rearrangement uses TRBV7-2 and TRBJ1-1, with 7 bases that match TRBD1. The junction had 6 bases not matched to a gene; V was cut back by 1 base and J by 4 bases. Germline V CDR1 and CDR2: SGHTA, FQGNSA. The CDR3 has 15 residues. CDR3 region: CASSLVTGMSTEAFF. In DNA, the CDR3 is TGTGCCAGCAGCTTAGTGACAGGGATGAGCACTGAAGCTTTCTTT.

This rearrangement joins TRBV19 to TRBJ1-2, with TRBD1 matching over 9 bases. The CDR3 sequence is 13 residues long. V was clipped by 4 bases and J by 7 bases; unmatched bases: 4. Germline values: CDR1 LNHDA, CDR2 SQIVND (reference sequence). The CDR3 reads CASSRGTGFGYTF. CDR3 DNA: TGTGCCAGTAGTAGAGGGACAGGGTTTGGCTACACCTTC.

This chain links TRBV14 with TRBJ1-3, with D perhaps TRBD1 (6 bases). Per the germline V gene, CDR1 is SGHDN and CDR2 is FVKESK. CDR3 size: 15 residues. V lost 3 bases, J lost 2 bases, and 11 bases lay in between. CDR3 nucleotides: TGTGCCAGCAGCCAGGGTAGGGGGACTGGAAACACCATATATTTT. Translation: CASSQGRGTGNTIYF.

This chain links TRBV18 with TRBJ2-1; possibly TRBD2 for D (5 bases). The V and J ends lost 6 bases and 2 bases respectively, with 11 bases between them. CDR1 and CDR2 (germline): KGHSH, LQKENI. CDR3 size: 14 residues. The CDR3 protein is CASSQLDTYNEQFF. DNA for the CDR3: TGTGCCAGCTCCCAACTAGATACCTACAATGAGCAGTTCTTC.

The chain is built from TRBV28 and TRBJ1-5; D gene uncertain. Between the trimmed V and J ends, which lost 6 bases and 0 bases, there was a span of 9 bases. The CDR3 consists of 14 residues. The germline V gene encodes CDR1 MDHEN and CDR2 SYDVKM. CDR3 in DNA: TGTGCCAGCAGCGCCACCTATAGCAATCAGCCCCAGCATTTT. Protein product: CASSATYSNQPQHF. Based on the CDR3 plus reference TRBV28 and TRBJ1-5, the full variable domain is DVKVTQSSRYLVKRTGEKVFLECVQDMDHENMFWYRQDPGLGLRLIYFSYDVKMKEKGDIPEGYSVSREKKERFSLILESASTNQTSMYLCASSATYSNQPQHFGDGTRLSIL.

The chain links TRBV28 to TRBJ2-3, with 10 bases lining up with TRBD2. Germline V CDR1 and CDR2: MDHEN, SYDVKM. There are 18 residues in the CDR3. The trim removed 3 bases at V and 6 bases at J, leaving 15 bases unmatched. The CDR3 nucleotides are TGTGCCAGCAGTTTGGGGACTAGCGTCGGTCTACGTATGGATACGCAGTATTTT. Translated: CASSLGTSVGLRMDTQYF.

This chain connects TRBV30 to TRBJ1-4, with 8 bases aligning to TRBD1. Per germline, CDR1 GTSNPN and CDR2 SVGIG (reference sequence). The J segment lost 8 bases and the V segment lost 1 base, leaving 9 bases of the junction unmatched. The CDR3 spans 15 residues. CDR3 amino acids: CAWSAATGVREKLFF. In DNA, the CDR3 is TGTGCCTGGAGTGCCGCGACAGGGGTCAGGGAAAAACTGTTTTTT.

The chain links TRBV2 to TRBJ2-1; 9 bases are a match to TRBD2. After removal of 4 bases from V and 4 bases from J, the junction contained 5 bases not matched to a gene. The V gene's germline CDR1 is SNHLY and CDR2 FYNNEI. The CDR3 extends over 15 amino acids. The CDR3 region has the DNA TGTGCCAGCAGTGCCGGGACTAGCCAATACAATGAGCAGTTCTTC. The encoded protein is CASSAGTSQYNEQFF.

This clone occurred once. The rearrangement uses TRBV5-1 and TRBJ2-7, with no clear D. The CDR3 loop spans 16 amino acids. V was cut by 4 bases and J by 1 base, with 18 bases left in between. In germline, CDR1 is SGHRS, CDR2 YFSETQ. CDR3 coding DNA: TGCGCCAGCAGCCCCGAGCCCCGTATCTCGTCCTACGAGCAGTACTTC. Translation: CASSPEPRISSYEQYF.

This clone was seen a single time. The chain joins TRBV2 to TRBJ2-4, with TRBD2 identical over 12 bases. The CDR3 spans 16 residues. Germline V gene sequence: CDR1 SNHLY, CDR2 FYNNEI. The V and J ends lost 4 bases and 6 bases, in that order; junction bases with no gene match: 7. As DNA, the CDR3 is TGTGCCAGCAGTGGGACTAGCGGGAAAGGAAGAAACATTCAGTACTTC. Translated: CASSGTSGKGRNIQYF.

The rearrangement links TRBV6-6 to TRBJ1-1, with 9 bases that match TRBD1. V lost 5 bases to trimming and J lost 6 bases; unmatched junction nucleotides: 10. The CDR3 contains 15 residues. Germline loops: CDR1 MNHNY, CDR2 SVGAGI (reference sequence). Here the CDR3 reads CASSPRDRVLPEAFF. In DNA, the CDR3 is TGTGCCAGCAGTCCGCGGGACAGGGTACTTCCTGAAGCTTTCTTT.

The CDR3 region has the DNA TGTGCCAGCAGCTTCACAGGGGGTACTGGCACAGATACGCAGTATTTT. Translated: CASSFTGGTGTDTQYF. This chain connects TRBV11-2 to TRBJ2-3, with 8 bases matching TRBD1. The CDR3 contains 16 residues. V was clipped by 3 bases and J by 1 base; unmatched bases: 6. The germline V gene has CDR1 SGHAT and CDR2 FQNNGV.

J is TRBJ2-7 and V is TRBV25-1; TRBD1 agrees at 9 bases. CDR1 MGHDK and CDR2 SYGVNS come from the germline V gene. Trimming cost V 6 bases and J 6 bases; bases outside gene matches: 12. The CDR3 extends over 15 amino acids. CDR3: CASRPDRGKGSEQYF. The CDR3, as DNA: TGTGCCAGCAGACCCGACAGGGGGAAGGGTAGCGAGCAGTACTTC.

CDR3 protein: CASSLAFEGFAYEQYF. DNA of the CDR3: TGCGCCAGCAGCTTGGCCTTTGAGGGATTCGCCTACGAGCAGTACTTC. The chain is built from TRBV5-1 and TRBJ2-7; D perhaps matches TRBD2 (5 bases). This CDR3 comprises 16 residues. Trimming removed 0 bases from V and 2 bases from J, with 15 bases in between. Germline CDR1 SGHRS, CDR2 YFSETQ.

This chain joins TRBV28 and TRBJ2-1, with 11 bases lining up with TRBD1. V trimming: 1 base; J trimming: 9 bases; junction bases outside the gene matches: 8. This CDR3 contains 16 residues. Per germline, CDR1 MDHEN and CDR2 SYDVKM. The CDR3 region has the DNA TGTGCCAGCAGTTTATACGCCGGGACAGGGGGTCTTGAGCAGTTCTTC. Amino acid sequence: CASSLYAGTGGLEQFF.

The chain has TRBV11-2 and TRBJ1-1; 9 bases match TRBD1. This CDR3 has 16 amino acids. CDR1 and CDR2 (germline): SGHAT, FQNNGV. V dropped 4 bases and J dropped 3; count of bases not matched to a gene: 9. The CDR3 loop is CASSSEQGALDTEAFF. The CDR3 bases are TGTGCCAGCAGCTCAGAACAGGGGGCCTTGGACACTGAAGCTTTCTTT.

This clone came up once. J is TRBJ1-1 and V is TRBV25-1; 8 bases line up with TRBD1. After removal of 4 bases from V and 1 base from J, the junction contained 2 bases not matched to a gene. CDR1 is MGHDK and CDR2 is SYGVNS in the germline V gene. The CDR3 is 14 residues long. The CDR3 region is CASSGDRGNTEAFF. In nucleotides, the CDR3 is TGTGCCAGCAGTGGAGACAGGGGGAACACTGAAGCTTTCTTT.

J is TRBJ2-1 and V is TRBV18, with 10 bases identical to TRBD2. The CDR3 runs to 17 residues. Trimming at V came to 6 bases and at J to 0 bases, leaving 8 bases not matched to a gene. The germline V gene encodes CDR1 KGHSH and CDR2 LQKENI. The CDR3: CASSPGTSVSSYNEQFF. CDR3 sequence (DNA): TGTGCCAGCTCTCCCGGGACTAGCGTGAGCTCCTACAATGAGCAGTTCTTC.